These T cell receptor beta chains were read from a single sample in a study of brain T cells in children with intractable seizures. The table came from immunoSEQ multiplex PCR; TCRdb's copy has only in-frame clones and leaves some out. The table lists about 120,000 clones, under 95% of them singletons. Sequences were derived from peripheral blood, sampled at surgery. These receptors originate from a boy under two years old with hemimegalencephaly and intractable seizures. The CDR3 runs from the conserved cysteine through the conserved F or W. D genes are given only for firm matches. A row's size may be missing; if present it is once, few, many or a size class.

V gene,J gene,D gene,clone size,CDR3 protein,CDR3 DNA
TRBV5-1,TRBJ1-3,NA,NA,CASSLSGAGNTIYF,TGCGCCAGCAGCTTGTCGGGGGCCGGAAACACCATATATTTT
TRBV29-1,TRBJ1-2,TRBD1,NA,CSVERTGHYGYTF,TGCAGCGTTGAGAGGACAGGGCATTATGGCTACACCTTC
TRBV7-3,TRBJ2-7,TRBD1,NA,CASSLTGTGSYEQYF,TGTGCCAGCAGCTTAACGGGGACAGGGTCCTACGAGCAGTACTTC
TRBV6-2/TRBV6-3,TRBJ2-1,NA,NA,CASSYGVLTEQFF,TGTGCCAGCAGTTACGGAGTCCTTACTGAGCAGTTCTTC
TRBV9,TRBJ2-5,NA,once,CASSGGTQWETQYF,TGTGCCAGCAGCGGCGGGACTCAGTGGGAGACCCAGTACTTC
TRBV19,TRBJ1-6,NA,once,CASTLRDLNDSPLHF,TGTGCCAGTACCCTACGGGACCTGAACGATTCACCCCTCCACTTT
TRBV5-1,TRBJ2-3,TRBD1,NA,CASSSDRGVVDTQYF,TGCGCCAGCAGCTCAGACAGGGGAGTAGTGGATACGCAGTATTTT
TRBV24-1,TRBJ2-2,TRBD2,NA,CATRGLAVTGELFF,TGTGCCACCAGGGGACTAGCGGTTACCGGGGAGCTGTTTTTT
TRBV6-6,TRBJ1-2,NA,NA,CASSYSQGGYGYTF,TGTGCCAGCAGTTACTCCCAGGGAGGCTATGGCTACACCTTC
TRBV11-1,TRBJ1-5,NA,NA,CASSLSFNQPQHF,TGTGCCAGCAGCTTGTCATTCAATCAGCCCCAGCATTTT
TRBV5-6,TRBJ2-1,NA,NA,CASSLELYEQFF,TGTGCCAGCAGCTTGGAACTTTACGAGCAGTTCTTC
TRBV27,TRBJ2-1,TRBD2,once,CASSLLLAGGYNEQFF,TGTGCCAGCAGTTTACTCCTAGCGGGGGGCTACAATGAGCAGTTCTTC
TRBV30,TRBJ2-2,TRBD2,NA,CAWSVRREGPGELFF,TGTGCCTGGAGTGTACGGCGGGAGGGACCCGGGGAGCTGTTTTTT
TRBV2,TRBJ1-4,TRBD1,NA,CASNQGTGSEKLFF,TGTGCCAGCAATCAGGGGACAGGGTCTGAAAAACTGTTTTTT
TRBV20-1,TRBJ1-2,NA,NA,CSATNYGYTF,TGCAGTGCTACAAACTATGGCTACACCTTC
TRBV5-1,TRBJ2-3,TRBD2,NA,CASSLDPAGGHVTQYF,TGCGCCAGCAGCTTGGACCCAGCGGGAGGCCATGTTACGCAGTATTTT
TRBV5-1,TRBJ2-5,NA,few,CASSLRGRETQYF,TGCGCCAGCAGCTTGAGAGGCCGAGAGACCCAGTACTTC
TRBV7-9,TRBJ2-1,NA,NA,CASSGYRPHEQFF,TGTGCCAGCAGCGGCTATCGTCCCCATGAGCAGTTCTTC
TRBV27,TRBJ2-5,TRBD2,NA,CASSPWGGRAQETQYF,TGTGCCAGCAGTCCCTGGGGCGGGAGGGCCCAGGAGACCCAGTACTTC
TRBV25-1,TRBJ2-2,TRBD1,once,CASRGRGIAGELFF,TGTGCCAGCAGAGGCAGGGGGATCGCCGGGGAGCTGTTTTTT
TRBV15,TRBJ1-2,TRBD1,once,CATSRGTGNGYTF,TGTGCCACCAGCAGAGGGACAGGGAATGGCTACACCTTC
TRBV12-3/TRBV12-4,TRBJ1-3,NA,NA,CASTPAGNTIYF,TGTGCCAGCACCCCCGCTGGAAACACCATATATTTT
TRBV7-9,TRBJ1-5,NA,once,CASSLGWGSEGQPQHF,TGTGCCAGCAGCTTAGGATGGGGAAGTGAGGGTCAGCCCCAGCATTTT
TRBV7-9,TRBJ1-6,NA,NA,CASSLAERQAGSPLHF,TGTGCCAGCAGCTTAGCAGAGAGACAGGCGGGGTCACCCCTCCACTTT
TRBV3-1/TRBV3-2,TRBJ2-7,TRBD2,NA,CASSQDSSREVSYEQYF,TGTGCCAGCAGCCAAGATAGTTCGCGGGAGGTATCCTACGAGCAGTACTTC
TRBV7-2,TRBJ2-5,NA,NA,CASSLDRQTQYF,TGTGCCAGCAGCTTAGATCGTCAGACCCAGTACTTC
TRBV5-4,TRBJ2-7,NA,NA,CASSPRGVVGAPYEQYF,TGTGCCAGCAGCCCTAGGGGGGTCGTGGGGGCGCCCTACGAGCAGTACTTC
TRBV7-8,TRBJ1-6,TRBD1,NA,CASSLTGANSPLHF,TGTGCCAGCAGCTTAACAGGGGCGAATTCACCCCTCCACTTT
TRBV7-3,TRBJ2-3,NA,NA,CASSPRPSTSTDTQYF,TGTGCCAGCAGCCCGAGACCTAGCACTAGCACAGATACGCAGTATTTT
TRBV4-2,TRBJ2-5,NA,NA,CASSQDAEETQYF,TGTGCCAGCAGCCAAGACGCCGAAGAGACCCAGTACTTC
TRBV7-3,TRBJ2-3,NA,NA,CASSLESWADTQYF,TGTGCCAGCAGCTTAGAGTCCTGGGCAGATACGCAGTATTTT
TRBV27,TRBJ2-4,TRBD2,NA,CASSLSGLAGFAKNIQYF,TGTGCCAGCAGTTTATCTGGACTAGCGGGATTCGCCAAAAACATTCAGTACTTC
TRBV4-2,TRBJ2-3,NA,NA,CASSQDFGLLADTQYF,TGTGCCAGCAGCCAAGATTTTGGCCTCCTTGCAGATACGCAGTATTTT
TRBV6-6,TRBJ1-6,TRBD1,NA,CASSPQGDNSPLHF,TGTGCCAGCAGTCCACAGGGGGACAATTCACCCCTCCACTTT
TRBV10-3,TRBJ2-7,NA,once,CAISVKLAGSSYEQYF,TGTGCCATCAGCGTTAAACTAGCAGGGAGCTCCTACGAGCAGTACTTC
TRBV5-1,TRBJ1-2,NA,NA,CASSLEGRGYGYTF,TGCGCCAGCAGCTTGGAGGGAAGGGGATATGGCTACACCTTC
TRBV28,TRBJ2-1,TRBD2,once,CASSLRSSGRDEQFF,TGTGCCAGCAGTTTGAGATCTAGCGGGAGGGATGAGCAGTTCTTC
TRBV4-3,TRBJ2-7,TRBD1,few,CASSQGTGPYEQYF,TGCGCCAGCAGCCAGGGGACAGGGCCCTACGAGCAGTACTTC
TRBV28,TRBJ2-7,NA,NA,CASSFWGGPIYEQYF,TGTGCCAGCAGTTTCTGGGGAGGTCCAATCTACGAGCAGTACTTC
TRBV24-1,TRBJ1-5,NA,NA,CATRPGGGGNQPQHF,TGTGCCACCAGGCCGGGGGGGGGAGGCAATCAGCCCCAGCATTTT
TRBV30,TRBJ2-1,TRBD2,NA,CAWAWASGYNEQFF,TGTGCCTGGGCCTGGGCTAGCGGCTACAATGAGCAGTTCTTC
TRBV18,TRBJ2-3,TRBD2,NA,CASSPPSGREDTQYF,TGTGCCAGCTCACCACCCAGCGGGAGGGAAGATACGCAGTATTTT
TRBV3-1/TRBV3-2,TRBJ2-7,TRBD2,NA,CASSRTSGIHEQYF,TGTGCCAGCAGCCGGACTAGCGGGATCCACGAGCAGTACTTC
TRBV7-9,TRBJ2-3,TRBD2,NA,CASSLGTSGTDTQYF,TGTGCCAGCAGCTTAGGGACTAGCGGCACAGATACGCAGTATTTT
TRBV5-1,TRBJ2-7,TRBD1,NA,CASSLAAGGYYEQYF,TGCGCCAGCAGCTTGGCGGCAGGGGGCTATTACGAGCAGTACTTC
TRBV5-4,TRBJ2-3,NA,NA,CASSLDWGSTDTQYF,TGTGCCAGCAGCCTAGACTGGGGGAGCACAGATACGCAGTATTTT
TRBV11-2,TRBJ2-3,NA,NA,CASSPTTDTQYF,TGTGCCAGCAGCCCGACTACAGATACGCAGTATTTT
TRBV6-5,TRBJ2-5,NA,NA,CASGAPGEETQYF,TGTGCCAGCGGGGCCCCGGGGGAAGAGACCCAGTACTTC
TRBV5-6,TRBJ2-1,NA,NA,CASSLFYLRSNNEQFF,TGTGCCAGCAGCTTGTTTTATCTAAGGTCAAACAATGAGCAGTTCTTC
TRBV19,TRBJ2-1,TRBD2,NA,CASSMPRSSGRINSYNEQFF,TGTGCCAGTAGTATGCCGAGATCTAGCGGGAGGATCAACTCCTACAATGAGCAGTTCTTC
TRBV25-1,TRBJ2-5,TRBD1,NA,CASSEILRDREGETQYF,TGTGCCAGCAGTGAAATACTCCGGGACAGGGAGGGAGAGACCCAGTACTTC
TRBV7-2,TRBJ2-2,NA,once,CASSFRGRTGELFF,TGTGCCAGCAGCTTTCGGGGAAGAACCGGGGAGCTGTTTTTT
TRBV12-5,TRBJ2-1,NA,few,CASGLVSYNEQFF,TGTGCTAGTGGTTTGGTCTCCTACAATGAGCAGTTCTTC
TRBV28,TRBJ2-3,TRBD2,NA,CATQKPLAGGRRTDTQYF,TGTGCCACCCAGAAGCCACTAGCGGGAGGACGTCGGACAGATACGCAGTATTTT
TRBV19,TRBJ1-2,NA,NA,CASSIPGGPYGYTF,TGTGCCAGTAGTATTCCCGGTGGTCCCTATGGCTACACCTTC